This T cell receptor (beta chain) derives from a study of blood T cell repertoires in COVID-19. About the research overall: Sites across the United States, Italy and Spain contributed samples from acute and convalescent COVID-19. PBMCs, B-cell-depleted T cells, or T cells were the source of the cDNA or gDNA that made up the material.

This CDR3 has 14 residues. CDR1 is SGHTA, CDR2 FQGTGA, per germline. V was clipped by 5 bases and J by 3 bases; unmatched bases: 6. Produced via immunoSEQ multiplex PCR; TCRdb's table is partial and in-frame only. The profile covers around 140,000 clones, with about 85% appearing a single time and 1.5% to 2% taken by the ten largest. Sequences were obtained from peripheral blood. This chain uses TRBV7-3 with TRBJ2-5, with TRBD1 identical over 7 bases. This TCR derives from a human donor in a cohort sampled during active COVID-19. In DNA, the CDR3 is TGTGCCAGCAGCCCACAGGGGTGGGAAGAGACCCAGTACTTC. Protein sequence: CASSPQGWEETQYF.